The 25 T cell receptor beta chains given below trace back to one sample, sequenced in a study of shared clonotypes between healthy human individuals. Some clones are missing from TCRdb's copy, which holds only in-frame ones; the method was immunoSEQ multiplex PCR. Here the sample spans approximately 2,300,000 clones, about nine tenths being singletons. Sample: naive CD4+ T cells from PBMCs. Subset described: CD45RA+ positively selected. These receptors originate from a man between 18 and 29 years old in good health. Some clones in this sample may be carry-over from other donors' samples.

This chain links TRBV4-1 with TRBJ1-2; 10 nucleotides align to TRBD1. Germline CDR1 is MGHRA and CDR2 is YSYEKL. The V gene end was trimmed by 5 bases and the J gene end by 8 bases; junction bases not matched to a gene: 5. The CDR3 spans 13 residues. CDR3 in DNA: TGCGCCAGCAGCGTCGGGACAGGGGACGGCTACACCTTC. Its translation is CASSVGTGDGYTF.

The chain carries TRBV6-7 and TRBJ2-1, with D perhaps TRBD2 (5 bases). TRBV6-7 is placed among ORFs of uncertain function. This CDR3 has 17 amino acids. The V end was cut by 4 bases, the J end by 0 bases, with 16 bases between. Here the CDR3 DNA reads TGTGCCAGCAGTTGCACATCAGCGGACCCCTCCTACAATGAGCAGTTCTTC. Encoded protein: CASSCTSADPSYNEQFF.

This clone was counted once. The chain combines TRBV27 with TRBJ2-1; 13 nucleotides agree with TRBD2. Germline lookup yields CDR1 MNHEY and CDR2 SMNVEV (reference sequence). J lost 7 bases, V lost 6 bases, and 6 bases had no gene match. This CDR3 spans 15 amino acids. This CDR3 is CASRLLAGGPNEQFF. The CDR3 DNA follows: TGTGCCAGCAGATTACTAGCGGGAGGGCCGAATGAGCAGTTCTTC.

The genes are TRBV2 and TRBJ2-3; D may be TRBD1 or TRBD2 (6 bases each). This CDR3 comprises 13 residues. Germline CDR1 reads SNHLY; CDR2 reads FYNNEI. Trimming stripped 7 bases from V and 4 bases from J, with 12 bases between. The CDR3 nucleotides are TGTGCCAGCAAACGGGGGCCCCCAGATACGCAGTATTTT. Its translation: CASKRGPPDTQYF.

The chain combines TRBV13 with TRBJ2-2; D call uncertain. Germline V lookup: CDR1 PRHDT, CDR2 FYEKMQ (reference sequence). With 5 bases removed from V and 5 bases from J, the gap between germline ends came to 9 bases. This CDR3 contains 13 residues. CDR3 sequence reads: CASSPSPTGELFF. DNA for the CDR3: TGTGCCAGCAGCCCGAGTCCGACCGGGGAGCTGTTTTTT.

This chain uses TRBV28 with TRBJ1-5; 7 nucleotides line up with TRBD1. The length of the CDR3 is 18 residues. Looked up from germline, CDR1 is MDHEN and CDR2 is SYDVKM. V trimming: 7 bases; J trimming: 1 base; junction bases outside the gene matches: 16. The CDR3 DNA follows: TGTGCCAGCATCCCTCGAATTACGGTACAGGGGAGCAATCAGCCCCAGCATTTT. This encodes CASIPRITVQGSNQPQHF. Drawing the rest from reference TRBV28 and TRBJ1-5, the complete variable domain is DVKVTQSSRYLVKRTGEKVFLECVQDMDHENMFWYRQDPGLGLRLIYFSYDVKMKEKGDIPEGYSVSREKKERFSLILESASTNQTSMYLCASIPRITVQGSNQPQHFGDGTRLSIL.

A remark on this clone: The same CDR3 arises from other DNA sequences in this sample as well. This chain joins TRBV18 and TRBJ2-6, with 8 bases lining up with TRBD1. This CDR3 comprises 16 residues. Germline V gives CDR1 KGHSH, CDR2 LQKENI. Trimming cost V 3 bases and J 0 bases; bases outside gene matches: 1. The DNA of the CDR3 is TGTGCCAGCTCACCGCAGGGGGCCTCTGGGGCCAACGTCCTGACTTTC. This gives the protein CASSPQGASGANVLTF.

This clone was counted a single time. V is TRBV2 and J is TRBJ2-3; D is ambiguous. Per the germline V gene, CDR1 is SNHLY and CDR2 is FYNNEI. The CDR3 totals 13 residues. V was clipped by 4 bases and J by 5 bases, with 10 bases between them. The DNA of the CDR3 is TGTGCCAGCAGTGGGACCTGGGGAGATACGCAGTATTTT. As protein: CASSGTWGDTQYF.

The chain combines TRBV30 with TRBJ1-1; 9 bases match TRBD1. CDR1 and CDR2 (germline): GTSNPN, SVGIG (reference sequence). The V and J ends lost 1 base and 4 bases, in that order; junction bases with no gene match: 7. There are 15 residues in the CDR3. CDR3 coding DNA: TGTGCCTGGAGTGCTACGGACAGGGGCCGCACTGAAGCTTTCTTT. Amino acid sequence: CAWSATDRGRTEAFF.

The chain has TRBV9 and TRBJ2-5; D is uncertain. The V end was cut by 4 bases, the J end by 2 bases, with 12 bases between. Germline CDR1 is SGDLS and CDR2 is YYNGEE. CDR3 size: 14 residues. CDR3 loop: CASSPLPGQETQYF. The CDR3 bases are TGTGCCAGCAGCCCTCTTCCAGGACAAGAGACCCAGTACTTC.

This clone was recorded only once. The V call is TRBV28, the J call TRBJ1-2; D is uncertain. Germline values: CDR1 MDHEN, CDR2 SYDVKM. CDR3 size: 12 residues. V was pared by 11 bases and J by 0 bases, with 10 bases between. CDR3 nucleotide sequence: TGTGCCGTGCCGGGAGCTAACTATGGCTACACCTTC. Translated: CAVPGANYGYTF.

The CDR3 bases are TGTGCCAGCAGTGACACGTTGCCGGGAGCAGGCTACGAGCAGTACTTC. Its protein is CASSDTLPGAGYEQYF. This chain connects TRBV2 to TRBJ2-7; TRBD2 is a possible D gene (6 bases). The CDR3 totals 16 residues. Germline V gene lookup returns CDR1 SNHLY and CDR2 FYNNEI. V lost 3 bases and J 3 bases, leaving 18 bases between the germline ends.

This clone occurred once. This chain joins TRBV5-1 and TRBJ2-3; no clear D. The CDR3 is made up of 14 amino acids. Germline assignment: CDR1 SGHRS and CDR2 YFSETQ. Trimming removed 2 bases from V and 6 bases from J, with 13 bases in between. The CDR3 sequence: CASSLGLLQDTQYF. CDR3 DNA sequence: TGCGCCAGCAGCTTAGGGCTCCTCCAGGATACGCAGTATTTT.

In its sample, this clone was seen a few times. The chain combines TRBV28 with TRBJ1-1, with 7 bases fitting TRBD1. The CDR3 consists of 15 residues. From germline, CDR1 is MDHEN and CDR2 SYDVKM. V dropped 5 bases and J dropped 0; count of bases not matched to a gene: 6. The CDR3 here is CASSEGGKMNTEAFF. In DNA form, the CDR3 reads TGTGCCAGCAGTGAAGGGGGCAAGATGAACACTGAAGCTTTCTTT.

The chain has TRBV19 and TRBJ1-3; D is perhaps TRBD1 (5 bases). CDR3 length equals 16 residues. Per the germline V gene, CDR1 is LNHDA and CDR2 is SQIVND (reference sequence). The V gene lost 5 bases and the J gene lost 4 bases, with 18 bases spanning the gap. As DNA, the CDR3 is TGTGCCAGTAGTCCCTGGTTCGGGGCTTCGGGAAACACCATATATTTT. Protein product: CASSPWFGASGNTIYF.

The chain combines TRBV5-1 with TRBJ1-1; the D is unclear. Germline values: CDR1 SGHRS, CDR2 YFSETQ. CDR3 length equals 16 residues. Trimming stripped 4 bases from V and 1 base from J, with 17 bases between. The CDR3 here is CASSPGDGVSNTEAFF. CDR3 DNA sequence: TGCGCCAGCAGCCCCGGGGATGGGGTCTCGAACACTGAAGCTTTCTTT.

V and J are TRBV9 and TRBJ2-1; D gene uncertain. This CDR3 region has 13 residues. CDR1 SGDLS and CDR2 YYNGEE come from the germline V gene. Trimming cost V 0 bases and J 9 bases, with 10 bases left between them. CDR3 amino acids: CASSVDQFLEQFF. The CDR3 DNA reads as TGTGCCAGCAGCGTAGATCAGTTCCTTGAGCAGTTCTTC. The variable domain in full, with the rest retrieved from reference TRBV9 and TRBJ2-1, is DSGVTQTPKHLITATGQRVTLRCSPRSGDLSVYWYQQSLDQGLQFLIQYYNGEERAKGNILERFSAQQFPDLHSELNLSSLELGDSALYFCASSVDQFLEQFFGPGTRLTVL.

V gene TRBV19 combines with J gene TRBJ2-3, with D tentatively TRBD1 or TRBD2 (5 bases each). The length of the CDR3 is 15 residues. The germline V and J ends were trimmed by 7 bases and 2 bases, with 16 bases remaining between them. The germline V gene encodes CDR1 LNHDA and CDR2 SQIVND (reference sequence). The CDR3 sequence: CASTRPGGATDTQYF. The CDR3 bases are TGTGCCAGTACGCGACCTGGGGGAGCCACAGATACGCAGTATTTT.

The chain is built from TRBV11-3 and TRBJ2-1; D may match TRBD1 or TRBD2 (5 bases each). Looked up from germline, CDR1 is SGHNT and CDR2 is YENEEA. This CDR3 region has 18 residues. Trimming cost V 2 bases and J 7 bases, with 24 bases left between them. The CDR3 loop is CASSLSKKGRELRNEQFF. The CDR3 bases are TGTGCCAGCAGCTTATCGAAGAAGGGACGCGAATTGAGGAATGAGCAGTTCTTC.

The chain carries TRBV29-1 and TRBJ1-1; no clear D. The CDR3 consists of 13 residues. V lost 4 bases and J 6 bases, leaving 15 bases between the germline ends. The V gene's germline CDR1 is SQVTM and CDR2 ANQGSEA. In DNA form, the CDR3 reads TGCAGCGTTGTAAGACCGCGGACGGCTGAAGCTTTCTTT. Its protein is CSVVRPRTAEAFF.

The CDR3 sequence is CASSYSILQPQHF. CDR3 DNA: TGTGCCAGCAGTTACTCGATTCTTCAGCCCCAGCATTTT. The genes are TRBV6-5 and TRBJ1-5, with no clear D. This CDR3 has 13 residues. Germline assignment: CDR1 MNHEY and CDR2 SVGAGI. Trimming removed 0 bases at V and 6 bases at J, with 6 bases between.

The J gene is TRBJ1-1, the V gene TRBV9; 8 bases fit TRBD1. V lost 4 bases and J lost 11; bases outside the gene matches: 13. The CDR3 is made up of 14 amino acids. CDR1 is SGDLS and CDR2 is YYNGEE in the germline V gene. In DNA form, the CDR3 reads TGTGCCAGCAGCCCCCGAGGACAGGGTTTGGGTGCTTTCTTT. Translated: CASSPRGQGLGAFF. The complete variable domain, with remaining parts taken from reference TRBV9 and TRBJ1-1, reads DSGVTQTPKHLITATGQRVTLRCSPRSGDLSVYWYQQSLDQGLQFLIQYYNGEERAKGNILERFSAQQFPDLHSELNLSSLELGDSALYFCASSPRGQGLGAFFGQGTRLTVV.

For this clone: At the DNA level, this CDR3 is encoded by other sequences in the same sample as well. CDR3 region: CSVGTGNYGYTF. CDR3 sequence (DNA): TGCAGCGTCGGGACGGGGAACTATGGCTACACCTTC. The chain recombines TRBV29-1 with TRBJ1-2; a possible D gene is TRBD1 (5 bases). CDR3 length equals 12 residues. V was shortened by 6 bases and J by 2 bases, with 10 bases between the two germline ends. Germline V gene data show CDR1 as SQVTM and CDR2 as ANQGSEA.

The rearrangement uses TRBV11-2 and TRBJ2-7; no definite D call. Germline values: CDR1 SGHAT, CDR2 FQNNGV. The CDR3 consists of 11 residues. Trimming removed 4 bases from V and 7 bases from J, with 8 bases in between. CDR3 sequence: CASSYGWEQYF. CDR3 DNA sequence: TGTGCCAGCAGCTACGGATGGGAGCAGTACTTC.

V gene TRBV5-8 combines with J gene TRBJ2-7, with 8 bases lining up with TRBD2. This CDR3 contains 15 residues. Germline V lookup: CDR1 SGHTS, CDR2 YDEGEE. V lost 4 bases, J lost 3 bases, and 9 bases stayed unmatched. The CDR3: CASSVLLAEGYEQYF. CDR3 in DNA: TGTGCCAGCAGCGTATTACTAGCGGAGGGCTACGAGCAGTACTTC.